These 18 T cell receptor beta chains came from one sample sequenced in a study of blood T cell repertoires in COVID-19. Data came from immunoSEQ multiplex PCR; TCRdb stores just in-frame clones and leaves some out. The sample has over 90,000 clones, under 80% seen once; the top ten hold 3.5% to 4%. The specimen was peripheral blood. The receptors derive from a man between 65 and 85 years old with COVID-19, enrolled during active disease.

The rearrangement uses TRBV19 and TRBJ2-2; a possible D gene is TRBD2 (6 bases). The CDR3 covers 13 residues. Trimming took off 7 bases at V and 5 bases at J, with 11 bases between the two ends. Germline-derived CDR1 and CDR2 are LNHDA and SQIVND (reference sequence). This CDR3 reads CASNVEGTGELFF. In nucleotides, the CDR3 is TGTGCCAGTAATGTGGAGGGTACCGGGGAGCTGTTTTTT.

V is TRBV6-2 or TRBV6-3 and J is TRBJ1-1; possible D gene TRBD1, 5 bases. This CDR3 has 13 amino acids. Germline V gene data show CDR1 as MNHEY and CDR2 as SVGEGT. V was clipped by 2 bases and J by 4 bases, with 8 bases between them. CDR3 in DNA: TGTGCCAGCAGTTACAGCAGGGTCACTGAAGCTTTCTTT. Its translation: CASSYSRVTEAFF.

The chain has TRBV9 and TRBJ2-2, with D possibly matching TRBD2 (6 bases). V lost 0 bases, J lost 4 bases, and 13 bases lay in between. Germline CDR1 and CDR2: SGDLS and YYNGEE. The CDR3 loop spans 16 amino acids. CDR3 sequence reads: CASSVEGGVGTGELFF. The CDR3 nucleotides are TGTGCCAGCAGCGTAGAGGGCGGGGTGGGCACCGGGGAGCTGTTTTTT.

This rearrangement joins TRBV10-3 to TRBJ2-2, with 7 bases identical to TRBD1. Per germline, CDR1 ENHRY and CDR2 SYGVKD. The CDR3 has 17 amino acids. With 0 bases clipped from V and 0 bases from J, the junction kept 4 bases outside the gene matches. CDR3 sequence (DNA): TGTGCCATCAGTGAGTCGAAGGGGACAGCGAACACCGGGGAGCTGTTTTTT. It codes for CAISESKGTANTGELFF.

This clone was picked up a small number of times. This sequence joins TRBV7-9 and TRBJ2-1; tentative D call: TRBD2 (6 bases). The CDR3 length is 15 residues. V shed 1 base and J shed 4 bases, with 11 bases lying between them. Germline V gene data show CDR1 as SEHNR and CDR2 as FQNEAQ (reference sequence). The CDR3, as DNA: TGTGCCAGCAGCTTAGGGTACGGGGGTTACAATGAGCAGTTCTTC. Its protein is CASSLGYGGYNEQFF. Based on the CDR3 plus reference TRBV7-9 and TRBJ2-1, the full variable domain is DTGVSQNPRHKITKRGQNVTFRCDPISEHNRLYWYRQTLGQGPEFLTYFQNEAQLEKSRLLSDRFSAERPKGSFSTLEIQRTEQGDSAMYLCASSLGYGGYNEQFFGPGTRLTVL.

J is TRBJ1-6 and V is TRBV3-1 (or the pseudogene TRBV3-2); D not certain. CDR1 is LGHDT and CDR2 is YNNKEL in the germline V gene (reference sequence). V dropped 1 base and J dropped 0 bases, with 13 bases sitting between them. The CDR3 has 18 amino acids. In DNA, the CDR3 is TGTGCCAGCAGCCAAGGTCAGGCCCTTAGCTCCTATAATTCACCCCTCCACTTT. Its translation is CASSQGQALSSYNSPLHF.

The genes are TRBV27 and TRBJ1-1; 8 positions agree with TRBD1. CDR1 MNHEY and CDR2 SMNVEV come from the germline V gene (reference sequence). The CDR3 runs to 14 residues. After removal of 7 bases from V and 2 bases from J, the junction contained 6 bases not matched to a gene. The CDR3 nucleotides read TGTGCCAGCAAGGACAGGGACTATAACACTGAAGCTTTCTTT. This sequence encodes CASKDRDYNTEAFF.

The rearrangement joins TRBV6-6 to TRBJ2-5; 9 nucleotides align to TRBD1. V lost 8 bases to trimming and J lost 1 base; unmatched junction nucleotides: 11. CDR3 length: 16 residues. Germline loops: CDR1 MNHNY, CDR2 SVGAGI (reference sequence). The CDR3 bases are TGTGCCAGCGGTACACAGGGGGCGTCAGGCCAAGAGACCCAGTACTTC. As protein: CASGTQGASGQETQYF.

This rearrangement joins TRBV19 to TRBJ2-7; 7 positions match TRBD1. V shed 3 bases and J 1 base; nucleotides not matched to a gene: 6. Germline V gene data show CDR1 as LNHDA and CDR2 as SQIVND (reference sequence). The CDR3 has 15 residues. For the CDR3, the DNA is TGTGCCAGTAGTATCGTGGCAGGGGGTTCCTACGAGCAGTACTTC. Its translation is CASSIVAGGSYEQYF.

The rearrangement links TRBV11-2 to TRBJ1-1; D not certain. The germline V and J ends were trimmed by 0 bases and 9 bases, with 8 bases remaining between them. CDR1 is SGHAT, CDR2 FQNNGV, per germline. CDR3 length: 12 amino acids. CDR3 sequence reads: CASSLERGKAFF. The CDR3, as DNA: TGTGCCAGCAGCTTAGAGAGAGGTAAAGCTTTCTTT.

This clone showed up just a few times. Written as DNA, the CDR3 is TGTGCCAGCAGCCAAGCCCCCTCGGGGGGACCAAGCTCCTACGAGCAGTACTTC. It codes for CASSQAPSGGPSSYEQYF. This sequence joins TRBV4-2 and TRBJ2-7; 7 bases match TRBD2. The CDR3 is made up of 18 amino acids. V lost 1 base to trimming and J lost 0 bases; unmatched junction nucleotides: 12. Per germline, CDR1 LGHNA and CDR2 YNFKEQ.

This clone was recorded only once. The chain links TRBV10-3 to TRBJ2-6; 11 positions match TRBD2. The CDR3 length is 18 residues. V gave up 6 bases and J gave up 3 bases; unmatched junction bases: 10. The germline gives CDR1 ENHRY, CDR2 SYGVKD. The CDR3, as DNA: TGTGCCATCAGCTTAGCGGGAGGGCCCTCGGGTGGGGCCAACGTCCTGACTTTC. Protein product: CAISLAGGPSGGANVLTF.

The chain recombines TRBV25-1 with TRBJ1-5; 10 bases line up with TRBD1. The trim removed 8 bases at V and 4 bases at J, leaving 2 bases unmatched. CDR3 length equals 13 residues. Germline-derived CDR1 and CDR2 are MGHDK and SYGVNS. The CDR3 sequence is CASSGQGNQPQHF. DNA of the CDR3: TGTGCCAGCTCGGGACAGGGGAATCAGCCCCAGCATTTT.

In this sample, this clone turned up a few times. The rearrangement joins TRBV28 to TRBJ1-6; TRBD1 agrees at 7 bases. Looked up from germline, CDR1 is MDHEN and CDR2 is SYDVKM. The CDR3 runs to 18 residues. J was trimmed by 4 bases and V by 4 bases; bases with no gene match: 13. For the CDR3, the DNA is TGTGCCAGCAGTTCCTCCCGGGACCCCAGGGGGTATAATTCACCCCTCCACTTT. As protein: CASSSSRDPRGYNSPLHF.

In DNA form, the CDR3 reads TGTGCCAGCAGTTACGACACTTCCTATGGCTACACCTTC. Encoded protein: CASSYDTSYGYTF. The chain joins TRBV6-5 to TRBJ1-2, with no clear D. The CDR3 consists of 13 residues. V was cut by 2 bases and J by 4 bases, with 8 bases left in between. Germline values: CDR1 MNHEY, CDR2 SVGAGI.

This CDR3 reads CASSLGGQGTDTQYF. For the CDR3, the DNA is TGCGCCAGCAGCTTGGGGGGACAGGGGACAGATACGCAGTATTTT. V and J are TRBV5-1 and TRBJ2-3; 10 bases align to TRBD1. The trim removed 0 bases at V and 3 bases at J, leaving 1 base unmatched. Germline-derived CDR1 and CDR2 are SGHRS and YFSETQ. The CDR3 sequence is 15 residues long. Full variable domain (outside the CDR3, taken from reference TRBV5-1 and TRBJ2-3): KAGVTQTPRYLIKTRGQQVTLSCSPISGHRSVSWYQQTPGQGLQFLFEYFSETQRNKGNFPGRFSGRQFSNSRSEMNVSTLELGDSALYLCASSLGGQGTDTQYFGPGTRLTVL.

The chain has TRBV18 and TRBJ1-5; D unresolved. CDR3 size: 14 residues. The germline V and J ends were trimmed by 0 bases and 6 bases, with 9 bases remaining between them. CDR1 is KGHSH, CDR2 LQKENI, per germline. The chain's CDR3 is CASSPPLESQPQHF. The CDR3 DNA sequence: TGTGCCAGCTCACCACCTTTGGAGTCTCAGCCCCAGCATTTT. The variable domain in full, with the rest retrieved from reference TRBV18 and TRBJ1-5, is NAGVMQNPRHLVRRRGQEARLRCSPMKGHSHVYWYRQLPEEGLKFMVYLQKENIIDESGMPKERFSAEFPKEGPSILRIQQVVRGDSAAYFCASSPPLESQPQHFGDGTRLSIL.

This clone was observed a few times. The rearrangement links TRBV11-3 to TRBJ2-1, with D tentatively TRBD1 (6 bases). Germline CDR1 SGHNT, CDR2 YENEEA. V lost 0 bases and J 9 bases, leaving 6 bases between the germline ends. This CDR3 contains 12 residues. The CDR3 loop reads CASSLEGAEQFF. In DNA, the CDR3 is TGTGCCAGCAGCTTAGAGGGGGCTGAGCAGTTCTTC.